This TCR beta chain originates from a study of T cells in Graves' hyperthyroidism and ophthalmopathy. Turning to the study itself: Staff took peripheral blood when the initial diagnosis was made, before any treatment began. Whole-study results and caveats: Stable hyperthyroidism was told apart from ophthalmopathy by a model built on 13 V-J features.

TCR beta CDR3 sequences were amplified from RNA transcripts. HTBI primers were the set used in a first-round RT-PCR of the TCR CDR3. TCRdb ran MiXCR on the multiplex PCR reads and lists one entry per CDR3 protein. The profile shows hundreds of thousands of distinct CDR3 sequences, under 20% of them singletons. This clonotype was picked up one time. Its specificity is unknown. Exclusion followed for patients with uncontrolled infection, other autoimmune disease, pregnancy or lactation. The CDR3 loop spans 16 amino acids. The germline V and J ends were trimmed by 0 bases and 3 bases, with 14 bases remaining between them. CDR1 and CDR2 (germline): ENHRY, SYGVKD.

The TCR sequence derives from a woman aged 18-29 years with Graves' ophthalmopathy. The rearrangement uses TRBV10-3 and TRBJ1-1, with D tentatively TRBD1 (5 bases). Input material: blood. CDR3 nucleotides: TGTGCCATCAGTGAGTCTACCCTCAGGGATCACACTGAAGCTTTCTTT. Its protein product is CAISESTLRDHTEAFF.